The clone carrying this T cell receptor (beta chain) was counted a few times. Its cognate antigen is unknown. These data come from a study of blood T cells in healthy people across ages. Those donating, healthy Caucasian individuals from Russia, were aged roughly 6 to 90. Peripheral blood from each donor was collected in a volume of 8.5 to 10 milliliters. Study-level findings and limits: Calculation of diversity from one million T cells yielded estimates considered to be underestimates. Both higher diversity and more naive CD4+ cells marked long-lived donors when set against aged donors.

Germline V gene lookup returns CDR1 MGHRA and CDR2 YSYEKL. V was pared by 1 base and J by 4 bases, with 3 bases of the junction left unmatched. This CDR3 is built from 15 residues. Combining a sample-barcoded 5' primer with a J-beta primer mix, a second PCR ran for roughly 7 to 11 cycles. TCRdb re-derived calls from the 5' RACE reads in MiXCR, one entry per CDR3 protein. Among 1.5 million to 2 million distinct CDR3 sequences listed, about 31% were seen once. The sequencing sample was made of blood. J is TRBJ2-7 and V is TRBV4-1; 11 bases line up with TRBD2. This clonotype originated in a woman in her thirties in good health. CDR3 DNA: TGCGCCAGCAGCCAAGGTAGCGGGGGGGTATACGAGCAGTACTTC. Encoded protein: CASSQGSGGVYEQYF.